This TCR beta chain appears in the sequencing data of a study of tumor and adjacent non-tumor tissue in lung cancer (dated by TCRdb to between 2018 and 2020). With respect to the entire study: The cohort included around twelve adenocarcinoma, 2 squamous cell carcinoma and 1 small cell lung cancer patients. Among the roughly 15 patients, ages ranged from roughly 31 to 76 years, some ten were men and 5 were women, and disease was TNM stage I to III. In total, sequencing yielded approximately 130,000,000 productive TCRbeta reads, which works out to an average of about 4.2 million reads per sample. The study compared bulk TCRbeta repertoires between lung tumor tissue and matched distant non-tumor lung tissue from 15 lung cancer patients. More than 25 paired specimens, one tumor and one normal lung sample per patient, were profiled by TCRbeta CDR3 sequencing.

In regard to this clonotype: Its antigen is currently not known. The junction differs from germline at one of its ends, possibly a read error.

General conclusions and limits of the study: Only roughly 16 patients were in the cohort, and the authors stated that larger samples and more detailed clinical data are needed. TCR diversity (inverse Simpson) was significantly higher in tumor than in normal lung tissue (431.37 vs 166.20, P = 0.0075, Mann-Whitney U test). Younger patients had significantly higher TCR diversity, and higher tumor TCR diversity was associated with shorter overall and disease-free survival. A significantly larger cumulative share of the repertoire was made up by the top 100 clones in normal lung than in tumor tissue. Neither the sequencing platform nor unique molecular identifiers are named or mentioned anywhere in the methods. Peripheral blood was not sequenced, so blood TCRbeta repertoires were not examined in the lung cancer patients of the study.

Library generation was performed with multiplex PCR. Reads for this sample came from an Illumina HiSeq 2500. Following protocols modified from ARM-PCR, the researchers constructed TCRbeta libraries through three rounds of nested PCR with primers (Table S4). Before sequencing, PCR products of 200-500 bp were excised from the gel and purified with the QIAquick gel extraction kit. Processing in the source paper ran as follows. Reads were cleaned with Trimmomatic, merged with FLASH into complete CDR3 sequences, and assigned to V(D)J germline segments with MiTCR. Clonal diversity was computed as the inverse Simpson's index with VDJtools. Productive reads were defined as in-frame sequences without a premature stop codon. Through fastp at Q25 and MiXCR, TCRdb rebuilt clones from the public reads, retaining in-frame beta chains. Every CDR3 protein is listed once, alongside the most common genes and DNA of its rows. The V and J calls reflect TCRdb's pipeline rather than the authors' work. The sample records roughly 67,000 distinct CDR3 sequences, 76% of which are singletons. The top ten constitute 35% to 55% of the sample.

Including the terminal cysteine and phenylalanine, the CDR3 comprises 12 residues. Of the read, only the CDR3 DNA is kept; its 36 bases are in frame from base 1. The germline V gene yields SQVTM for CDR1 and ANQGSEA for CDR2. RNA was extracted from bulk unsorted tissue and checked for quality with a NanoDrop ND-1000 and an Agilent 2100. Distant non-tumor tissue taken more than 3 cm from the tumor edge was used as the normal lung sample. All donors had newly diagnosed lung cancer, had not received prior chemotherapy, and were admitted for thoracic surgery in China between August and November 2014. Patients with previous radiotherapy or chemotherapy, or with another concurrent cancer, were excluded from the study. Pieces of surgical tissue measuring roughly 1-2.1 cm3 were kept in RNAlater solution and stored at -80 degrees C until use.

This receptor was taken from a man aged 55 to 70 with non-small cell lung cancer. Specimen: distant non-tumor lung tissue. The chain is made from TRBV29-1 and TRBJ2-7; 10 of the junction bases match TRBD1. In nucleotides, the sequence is TGCAACGTTGGGACAGGGGCCTACCAGCAGTACTTC. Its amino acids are CNVGTGAYQQYF.